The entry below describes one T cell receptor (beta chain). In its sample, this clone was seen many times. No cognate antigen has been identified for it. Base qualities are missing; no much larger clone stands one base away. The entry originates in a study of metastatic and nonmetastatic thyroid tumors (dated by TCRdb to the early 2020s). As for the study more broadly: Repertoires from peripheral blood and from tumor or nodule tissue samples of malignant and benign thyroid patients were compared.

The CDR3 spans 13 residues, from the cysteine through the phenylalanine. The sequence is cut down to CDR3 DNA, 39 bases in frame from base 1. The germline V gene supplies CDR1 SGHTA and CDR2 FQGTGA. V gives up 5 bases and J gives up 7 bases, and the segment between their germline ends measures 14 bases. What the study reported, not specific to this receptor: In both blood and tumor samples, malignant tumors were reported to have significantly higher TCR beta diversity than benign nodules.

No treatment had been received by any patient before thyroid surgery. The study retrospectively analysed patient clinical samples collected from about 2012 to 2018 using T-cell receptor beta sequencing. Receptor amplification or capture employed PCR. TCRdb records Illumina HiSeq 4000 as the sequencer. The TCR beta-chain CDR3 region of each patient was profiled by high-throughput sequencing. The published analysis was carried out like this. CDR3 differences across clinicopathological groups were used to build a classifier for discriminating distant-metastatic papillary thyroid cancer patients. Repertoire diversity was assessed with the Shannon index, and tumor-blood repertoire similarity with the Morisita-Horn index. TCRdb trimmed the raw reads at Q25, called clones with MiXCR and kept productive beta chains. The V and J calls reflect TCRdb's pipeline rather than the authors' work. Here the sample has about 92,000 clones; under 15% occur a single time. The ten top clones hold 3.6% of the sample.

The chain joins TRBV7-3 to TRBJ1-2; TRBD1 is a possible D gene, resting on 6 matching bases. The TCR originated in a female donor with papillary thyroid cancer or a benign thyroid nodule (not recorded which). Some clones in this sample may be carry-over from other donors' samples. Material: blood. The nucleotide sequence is TGTGCCAGCAGCCTGAAAGGGGGTACTGGCTACACCTTC. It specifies CASSLKGGTGYTF.